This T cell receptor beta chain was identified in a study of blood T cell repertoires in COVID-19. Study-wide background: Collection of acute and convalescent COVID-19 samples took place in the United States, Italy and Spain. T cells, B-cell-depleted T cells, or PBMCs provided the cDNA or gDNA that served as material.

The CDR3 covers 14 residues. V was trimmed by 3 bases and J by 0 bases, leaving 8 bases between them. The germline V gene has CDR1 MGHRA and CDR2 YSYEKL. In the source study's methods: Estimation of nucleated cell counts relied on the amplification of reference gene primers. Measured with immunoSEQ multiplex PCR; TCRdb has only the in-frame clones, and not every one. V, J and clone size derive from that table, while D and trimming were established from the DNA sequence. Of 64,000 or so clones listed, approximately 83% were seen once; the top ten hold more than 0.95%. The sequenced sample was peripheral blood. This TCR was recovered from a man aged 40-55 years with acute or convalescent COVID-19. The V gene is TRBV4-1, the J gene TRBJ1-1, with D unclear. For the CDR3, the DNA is TGCGCCAGCAGCCACCCCGGTTTGAACACTGAAGCTTTCTTT. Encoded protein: CASSHPGLNTEAFF.